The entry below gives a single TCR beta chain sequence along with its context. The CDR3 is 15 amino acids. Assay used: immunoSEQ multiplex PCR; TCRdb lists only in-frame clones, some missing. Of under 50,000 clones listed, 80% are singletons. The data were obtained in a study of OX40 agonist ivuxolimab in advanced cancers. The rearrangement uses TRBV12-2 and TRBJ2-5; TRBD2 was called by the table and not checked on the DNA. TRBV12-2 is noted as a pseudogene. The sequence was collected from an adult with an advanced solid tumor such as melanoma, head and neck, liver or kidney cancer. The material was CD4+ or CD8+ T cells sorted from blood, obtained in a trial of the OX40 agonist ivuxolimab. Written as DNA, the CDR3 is TGTGCAAGTCGCTCCCGACTAGCGGGAGTGGAGACCCAGTACTTC. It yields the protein CASRSRLAGVETQYF.